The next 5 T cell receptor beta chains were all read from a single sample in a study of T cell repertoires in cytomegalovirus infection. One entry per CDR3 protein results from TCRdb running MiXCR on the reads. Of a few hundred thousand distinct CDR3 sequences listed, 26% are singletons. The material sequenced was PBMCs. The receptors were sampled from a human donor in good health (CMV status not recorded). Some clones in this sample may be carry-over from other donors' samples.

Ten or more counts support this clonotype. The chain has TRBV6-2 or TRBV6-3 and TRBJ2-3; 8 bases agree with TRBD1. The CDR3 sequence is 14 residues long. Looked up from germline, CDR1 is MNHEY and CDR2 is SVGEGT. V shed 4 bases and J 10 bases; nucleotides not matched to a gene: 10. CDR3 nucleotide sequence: TGTGCCAGCAGTTCCGCCTCAGGGGGCGCGGCGCAGTATTTT. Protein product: CASSSASGGAAQYF.

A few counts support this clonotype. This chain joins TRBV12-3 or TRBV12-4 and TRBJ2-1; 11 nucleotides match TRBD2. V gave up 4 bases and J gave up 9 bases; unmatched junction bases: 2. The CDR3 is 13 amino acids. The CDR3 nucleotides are TGTGCCAGCAGTTCCGGGACTAGCGGTGAGCAGTTCTTC. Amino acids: CASSSGTSGEQFF.

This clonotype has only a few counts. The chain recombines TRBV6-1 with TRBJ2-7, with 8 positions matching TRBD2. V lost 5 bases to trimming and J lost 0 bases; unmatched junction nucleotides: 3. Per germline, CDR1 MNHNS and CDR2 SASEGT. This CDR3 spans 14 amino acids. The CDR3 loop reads CASSKRETSYEQYF. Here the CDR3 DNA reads TGTGCCAGCAGTAAGCGGGAGACCTCCTACGAGCAGTACTTC.

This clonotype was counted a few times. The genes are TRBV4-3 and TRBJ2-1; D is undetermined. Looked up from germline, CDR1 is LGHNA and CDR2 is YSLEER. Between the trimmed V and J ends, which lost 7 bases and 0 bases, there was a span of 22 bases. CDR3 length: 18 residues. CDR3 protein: CASIVDQDRPFSYNEQFF. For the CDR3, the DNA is TGCGCCAGCATAGTAGATCAAGACCGGCCCTTCTCCTACAATGAGCAGTTCTTC.

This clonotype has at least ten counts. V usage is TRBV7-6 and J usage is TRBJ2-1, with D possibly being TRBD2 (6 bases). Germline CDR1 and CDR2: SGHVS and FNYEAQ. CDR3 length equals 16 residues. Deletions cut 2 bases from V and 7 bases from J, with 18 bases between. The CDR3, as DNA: TGTGCCAGCAGCTTATTTGGTGCGGGACGCCAGAATGAGCAGTTCTTC. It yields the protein CASSLFGAGRQNEQFF.